This TCR beta chain is drawn from a study of early T cells in non-severe SARS-CoV-2 infection. Background on the study: The input, bulk RNA from unsorted whole blood, was sequenced, and chains were unpaired.

TCRdb itself ran the 5' RACE reads through MiXCR, one entry per CDR3 protein. The table shows 70,000 to 95,000 distinct CDR3 sequences, with about 14% occurring only once. Study observations and caveats: A preference for anti-spike CD8 responses marked VDJdb matching, which missed private and CD4 specificities.

Of note for this clonotype: Its antigen is unidentified.

Germline lookup yields CDR1 SGHNT and CDR2 YYREEE (reference sequence). CDR3 length: 16 residues. Deletions cut 5 bases from V and 0 bases from J, with 15 bases between. The chain employs TRBV5-4 and TRBJ2-1, with a weak D call TRBD2 (7 bases). The specimen sequenced was whole blood. This clonotype was obtained from an adult who was a healthcare worker with PCR-confirmed SARS-CoV-2 infection or an uninfected control (not recorded which). The CDR3: CASRLRGPSSYNEQFF. CDR3 nucleotides: TGTGCCAGCAGATTGCGGGGGCCGAGCTCCTACAATGAGCAGTTCTTC. The whole variable domain, filled in from reference TRBV5-4 and TRBJ2-1, reads ETGVTQSPTHLIKTRGQQVTLRCSSQSGHNTVSWYQQALGQGPQFIFQYYREEENGRGNFPPRFSGLQFPNYSSELNVNALELDDSALYLCASRLRGPSSYNEQFFGPGTRLTVL.